Listed here are 31 T cell receptor beta chains from one sample, sequenced in a study of T cell responses to AZD1222 COVID-19 vaccine. TCRdb keeps only in-frame clones here, not all; method: immunoSEQ multiplex PCR. The table lists 95,000 to 100,000 clones, 80% to 90% of them singletons. The sequencing used peripheral blood, collected 28 days after the second AZD1222 dose. The origin of the receptors is an adult who received the AZD1222 COVID-19 vaccine.

This rearrangement joins TRBV5-6 to TRBJ2-1; 7 positions agree with TRBD2. V lost 4 bases, J lost 7 bases, and 23 bases stayed unmatched. There are 19 residues in the CDR3. Germline loops: CDR1 SGHDT, CDR2 YYEEEE. CDR3 bases: TGTGCCAGCAGCCCCAGCTCGGGCGGGGGAAGAGATTTGGGGAATGAGCAGTTCTTC. Translated, it gives CASSPSSGGGRDLGNEQFF. The full variable domain, in which reference TRBV5-6 and TRBJ2-1 provide the parts outside the CDR3, is DAGVTQSPTHLIKTRGQQVTLRCSPKSGHDTVSWYQQALGQGPQFIFQYYEEEERQRGNFPDRFSGHQFPNYSSELNVNALLLGDSALYLCASSPSSGGGRDLGNEQFFGPGTRLTVL.

This chain joins TRBV19 and TRBJ2-5; tentative D call: TRBD2 (6 bases). The germline V gene has CDR1 LNHDA and CDR2 SQIVND (reference sequence). V gave up 6 bases and J gave up 0 bases, with 8 bases separating them. The CDR3 loop spans 13 amino acids. CDR3 sequence (DNA): TGTGCCAGTAGGGGGGACTACCAAGAGACCCAGTACTTC. It encodes CASRGDYQETQYF.

This chain links TRBV9 with TRBJ1-5, with TRBD1 matching 7 bases. Trimming took 0 bases from V and 5 from J; bases not matched to a gene: 2. This CDR3 region has 14 residues. The germline V gene encodes CDR1 SGDLS and CDR2 YYNGEE. CDR3 nucleotide sequence: TGTGCCAGCAGCGTAGGAGGGGGCGATCAGCCCCAGCATTTT. Its protein is CASSVGGGDQPQHF.

This chain joins TRBV5-6 and TRBJ2-3; 8 bases match TRBD2. Trimming took 4 bases from V and 2 from J; bases not matched to a gene: 6. This CDR3 has 15 amino acids. The germline gives CDR1 SGHDT, CDR2 YYEEEE. The CDR3 is CASSPPSGLTDTQYF. Written as DNA, the CDR3 is TGTGCCAGCAGCCCGCCTAGCGGGCTCACAGATACGCAGTATTTT.

The J gene is TRBJ2-3, the V gene TRBV15; 12 positions match TRBD2. Germline V gene data show CDR1 as LNHNV and CDR2 as YYDKDF (reference sequence). The length of the CDR3 is 16 residues. Trimming removed 5 bases from V and 3 bases from J; junction bases left unmatched: 6. CDR3 sequence reads: CATSQSSGRVTDTQYF. The CDR3 DNA reads as TGTGCCACCAGCCAGTCTAGCGGGAGGGTTACAGATACGCAGTATTTT.

This rearrangement joins TRBV7-6 to TRBJ2-3; D gene unclear. Germline CDR1 SGHVS, CDR2 FNYEAQ. Deletions cut 0 bases from V and 0 bases from J, with 7 bases between. The CDR3 loop spans 15 amino acids. For the CDR3, the DNA is TGTGCCAGCAGCTTAGCGGACGGCAGCACAGATACGCAGTATTTT. Its protein is CASSLADGSTDTQYF. The full variable domain, completed using reference TRBV7-6 and TRBJ2-3, is GAGVSQSPRYKVTKRGQDVALRCDPISGHVSLYWYRQALGQGPEFLTYFNYEAQQDKSGLPNDRFSAERPEGSISTLTIQRTEQRDSAMYRCASSLADGSTDTQYFGPGTRLTVL.

The chain uses TRBV27 and TRBJ2-2; D is perhaps TRBD1 or TRBD2 (6 bases each). V gave up 5 bases and J gave up 0 bases, with 16 bases separating them. The CDR3 is 17 residues long. Per germline, CDR1 MNHEY and CDR2 SMNVEV (reference sequence). CDR3 sequence reads: CASSPPRGPTNTGELFF. CDR3 nucleotides: TGTGCCAGCAGTCCGCCCCGGGGGCCGACGAACACCGGGGAGCTGTTTTTT.

The V gene is TRBV5-1, the J gene TRBJ2-3; 11 bases are shared with TRBD2. The length of the CDR3 is 15 residues. Germline CDR1 and CDR2: SGHRS and YFSETQ. The J segment lost 8 bases and the V segment lost 0 bases, leaving 5 bases of the junction unmatched. The CDR3 region is CASSLELAGAGTQYF. CDR3 in DNA: TGCGCCAGCAGCTTGGAACTAGCGGGGGCGGGTACGCAGTATTTT.

This chain uses TRBV5-1 with TRBJ1-4, with 7 bases aligning to TRBD1. This CDR3 is built from 15 residues. Unmatched junction bases numbered 9, after V lost 0 bases and J lost 10 bases. CDR1 SGHRS and CDR2 YFSETQ come from the germline V gene. The CDR3 reads CASSLATGVPGKLFF. In DNA, the CDR3 is TGCGCCAGCAGCTTGGCCACAGGGGTGCCGGGAAAACTGTTTTTT.

This chain joins TRBV5-1 and TRBJ2-1; 12 bases agree with TRBD2. The CDR3 is 16 amino acids. V shed 2 bases and J 4 bases; nucleotides not matched to a gene: 4. Germline lookup yields CDR1 SGHRS and CDR2 YFSETQ. The chain's CDR3 is CASSFGLAGSYNEQFF. CDR3 nucleotides: TGCGCCAGCAGCTTCGGACTAGCGGGGTCTTACAATGAGCAGTTCTTC.

The chain links TRBV5-4 to TRBJ1-4, with D possibly being TRBD1 (5 bases). The CDR3 is 15 amino acids. V shed 4 bases and J shed 8 bases, with 18 bases lying between them. Germline-derived CDR1 and CDR2 are SGHNT and YYREEE (reference sequence). The CDR3 DNA sequence: TGTGCCAGCAGCACAAAAGGGGATTTGGGAGAAAAACTGTTTTTT. It translates to CASSTKGDLGEKLFF.

The chain links TRBV12-3 or TRBV12-4 to TRBJ2-1; D is undetermined. Trimming cost V 2 bases and J 5 bases, with 7 bases left between them. This CDR3 has 13 amino acids. CDR3 region: CASSLWSDNEQFF. CDR3 bases: TGTGCCAGCAGTTTATGGAGTGACAATGAGCAGTTCTTC.

This chain joins TRBV6-5 and TRBJ2-7, with 9 bases fitting TRBD2. Germline V gives CDR1 MNHEY, CDR2 SVGAGI. The V segment lost 5 bases and the J segment 4 bases; nucleotides outside the gene matches: 9. The CDR3 loop spans 15 amino acids. The CDR3 is CASSNGAGGVYEQYF. CDR3 in DNA: TGTGCCAGCAGTAACGGAGCGGGAGGAGTGTACGAGCAGTACTTC.

V and J are TRBV6-1 and TRBJ2-2; D perhaps matches TRBD1 (5 bases). Germline values: CDR1 MNHNS, CDR2 SASEGT. Trimming cost V 1 base and J 8 bases, with 14 bases left between them. The CDR3 is 15 amino acids. CDR3 nucleotides: TGTGCCAGCAGTGAAGGGGGCCCGCGAAGTGGGGAGCTGTTTTTT. Translation gives CASSEGGPRSGELFF.

The chain uses TRBV18 and TRBJ1-2, with 10 bases lining up with TRBD1. After removal of 6 bases from V and 8 bases from J, the junction contained 9 bases not matched to a gene. This CDR3 contains 14 residues. The germline gives CDR1 KGHSH, CDR2 LQKENI. The CDR3 reads CASSQGDRGQGYTF. The CDR3 nucleotides read TGTGCCAGCTCCCAAGGAGACAGGGGGCAGGGCTACACCTTC.

This clone has a single count. V gene TRBV19 combines with J gene TRBJ2-3; D remains unclear. The CDR3 is 15 amino acids. CDR1 is LNHDA and CDR2 is SQIVND in the germline V gene (reference sequence). The V gene lost 3 bases and the J gene lost 1 base, with 11 bases spanning the gap. CDR3 in amino acids: CASSITGRGTDTQYF. The CDR3 DNA is TGTGCCAGTAGTATCACTGGTAGAGGCACAGATACGCAGTATTTT.

The genes are TRBV5-1 and TRBJ2-7, with 12 bases matching TRBD1. The germline CDR1 and CDR2 sequences are SGHRS and YFSETQ. The CDR3 spans 16 residues. The V segment lost 1 base and the J segment 2 bases; nucleotides outside the gene matches: 4. CDR3 DNA: TGCGCCAGCAGCTTGACCCGGGACAGGGGGCCCTACGAGCAGTACTTC. This sequence encodes CASSLTRDRGPYEQYF. The full variable domain, in which reference TRBV5-1 and TRBJ2-7 provide the parts outside the CDR3, is KAGVTQTPRYLIKTRGQQVTLSCSPISGHRSVSWYQQTPGQGLQFLFEYFSETQRNKGNFPGRFSGRQFSNSRSEMNVSTLELGDSALYLCASSLTRDRGPYEQYFGPGTRLTVT.

This clone appeared a few times. The chain couples TRBV9 to TRBJ1-2; D gene uncertain. Trimming pared 0 bases from V and 2 bases from J, leaving 11 bases between. The V gene's germline CDR1 is SGDLS and CDR2 YYNGEE. There are 15 residues in the CDR3. The CDR3: CASSVGMGENYGYTF. The CDR3 region has the DNA TGTGCCAGCAGCGTAGGAATGGGTGAGAACTATGGCTACACCTTC.

This clone has more than one count but fewer than ten. The J gene is TRBJ2-3, the V gene TRBV28; tentative D call: TRBD2 (6 bases). CDR3 size: 13 residues. Trimming took 6 bases from V and 5 from J, leaving 12 bases between them. Germline V gene lookup returns CDR1 MDHEN and CDR2 SYDVKM. CDR3 DNA sequence: TGTGCCAGCAGAACGCCCGGGGGAGATACGCAGTATTTT. Translation: CASRTPGGDTQYF.

This chain links TRBV2 with TRBJ1-6; D is ambiguous. The CDR3 extends over 16 amino acids. Germline CDR1 and CDR2: SNHLY and FYNNEI. V shed 6 bases and J shed 4 bases, with 16 bases lying between them. This CDR3 reads CASRESVGVYNSPLHF. CDR3 DNA: TGTGCCAGCAGGGAATCAGTGGGAGTTTATAATTCACCCCTCCACTTT.

The V call is TRBV18, the J call TRBJ2-5, with a possible D match to TRBD1 (6 bases). The V gene lost 3 bases and the J gene lost 5 bases, with 19 bases spanning the gap. Germline loops: CDR1 KGHSH, CDR2 LQKENI. The length of the CDR3 is 16 residues. CDR3 nucleotide sequence: TGTGCCAGCTCACCTGCCTCGTTAGGGGGACGGGAGACCCAGTACTTC. This sequence encodes CASSPASLGGRETQYF.

V is TRBV5-1 and J is TRBJ1-2, with D tentatively TRBD1 (5 bases). CDR3 length: 14 amino acids. Trimming shortened V by 0 bases and J by 5 bases, and 11 bases separated the two germline ends. Germline loops: CDR1 SGHRS, CDR2 YFSETQ. The CDR3 sequence: CASSLGGAEYGYTF. The CDR3 DNA sequence: TGCGCCAGCAGCTTGGGAGGGGCTGAATATGGCTACACCTTC.

The chain uses TRBV4-2 and TRBJ1-1, with 7 bases matching TRBD1. This CDR3 spans 16 amino acids. After removal of 1 base from V and 5 bases from J, the junction contained 10 bases not matched to a gene. CDR1 LGHNA and CDR2 YNFKEQ come from the germline V gene. The CDR3: CASSQAPDEGQTEAFF. The CDR3 nucleotides are TGTGCCAGCAGCCAAGCCCCAGATGAGGGACAGACTGAAGCTTTCTTT.

The chain combines TRBV11-2 with TRBJ2-1; tentative D call: TRBD2 (5 bases). Per germline, CDR1 SGHAT and CDR2 FQNNGV. Trimming removed 1 base from V and 0 bases from J, with 7 bases in between. The CDR3 is made up of 15 amino acids. The CDR3 coding sequence is TGTGCCAGCAGCTTAGTACTAGGCTCCTACAATGAGCAGTTCTTC. It translates to CASSLVLGSYNEQFF.

J is TRBJ1-1 and V is TRBV19; no clear D gene. CDR1 LNHDA and CDR2 SQIVND come from the germline V gene (reference sequence). The CDR3 runs 13 residues. Deletions cut 7 bases from V and 1 base from J, with 10 bases between. The CDR3 DNA follows: TGTGCCAGTAAGGGCCTGCGGAACACTGAAGCTTTCTTT. Protein sequence: CASKGLRNTEAFF.

The chain is built from TRBV9 and TRBJ1-2, with D perhaps TRBD1 (5 bases). V lost 1 base and J 1 base, leaving 26 bases between the germline ends. Germline CDR1 is SGDLS and CDR2 is YYNGEE. The CDR3 spans 20 residues. The CDR3 nucleotides are TGTGCCAGCAGCGTACTTAGCCACCTCCCGGGAGCGGGGGGTAACTATGGCTACACCTTC. Translation: CASSVLSHLPGAGGNYGYTF. The full variable domain, with the rest looked up from reference TRBV9 and TRBJ1-2, is DSGVTQTPKHLITATGQRVTLRCSPRSGDLSVYWYQQSLDQGLQFLIQYYNGEERAKGNILERFSAQQFPDLHSELNLSSLELGDSALYFCASSVLSHLPGAGGNYGYTFGSGTRLTVV.

This clone appeared once. This chain's CDR3 is CASSLGQAQNYGYTF. The DNA of the CDR3 is TGTGCCAGCAGCTTAGGGCAGGCCCAGAACTATGGCTACACCTTC. This chain links TRBV7-8 with TRBJ1-2, with unresolved D. The CDR3 is 15 amino acids. Trimming shortened V by 1 base and J by 2 bases, and 11 bases separated the two germline ends. Germline V CDR1 and CDR2: SGHVS, FQNEAQ.

V and J are TRBV12-3 or TRBV12-4 and TRBJ1-6, with D uncertain. CDR3 length: 13 amino acids. V gave up 2 bases and J gave up 7 bases, with 6 bases separating them. CDR3 protein: CASSLSGNSPLHF. CDR3 nucleotides: TGTGCCAGCAGTTTATCGGGAAATTCACCCCTCCACTTT.

This clone was counted between two and nine times. This rearrangement joins TRBV2 to TRBJ2-3; either TRBD1 or TRBD2 may fit D (5 bases each). V shed 8 bases and J shed 0 bases, with 18 bases lying between them. The CDR3 runs to 16 residues. Germline V gene lookup returns CDR1 SNHLY and CDR2 FYNNEI. As DNA, the CDR3 is TGTGCCAGCGGGGACCTGTCAGGAGCTAGCACAGATACGCAGTATTTT. Translation gives CASGDLSGASTDTQYF.

The genes are TRBV11-2 and TRBJ2-5; possibly TRBD1 for D (5 bases). Trimming pared 2 bases from V and 2 bases from J, leaving 9 bases between. CDR3 length: 14 amino acids. The germline V gene has CDR1 SGHAT and CDR2 FQNNGV. CDR3 DNA sequence: TGTGCCAGCAGCTTATTCAGGACACAAGAGACCCAGTACTTC. It codes for CASSLFRTQETQYF.

The chain joins TRBV10-2 to TRBJ2-2; 9 bases agree with TRBD2. V dropped 11 bases and J dropped 2; count of bases not matched to a gene: 6. The CDR3 spans 14 residues. Germline V CDR1 and CDR2: WSHSY, SAAADI. The CDR3 nucleotides read TGCGCCGTTCGACTAGCGGCAAACACCGGGGAGCTGTTTTTT. As protein: CAVRLAANTGELFF.